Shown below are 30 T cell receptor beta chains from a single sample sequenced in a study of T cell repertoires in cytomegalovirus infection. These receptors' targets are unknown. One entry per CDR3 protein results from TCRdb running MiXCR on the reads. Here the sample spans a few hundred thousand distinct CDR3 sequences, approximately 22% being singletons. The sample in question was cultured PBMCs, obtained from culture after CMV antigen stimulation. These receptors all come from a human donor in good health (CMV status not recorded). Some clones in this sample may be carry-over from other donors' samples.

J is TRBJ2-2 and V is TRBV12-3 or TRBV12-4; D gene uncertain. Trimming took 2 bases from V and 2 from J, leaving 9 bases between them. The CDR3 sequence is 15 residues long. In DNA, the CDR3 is TGTGCCAGCAGTTTAATAACTACTAACACCGGGGAGCTGTTTTTT. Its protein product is CASSLITTNTGELFF.

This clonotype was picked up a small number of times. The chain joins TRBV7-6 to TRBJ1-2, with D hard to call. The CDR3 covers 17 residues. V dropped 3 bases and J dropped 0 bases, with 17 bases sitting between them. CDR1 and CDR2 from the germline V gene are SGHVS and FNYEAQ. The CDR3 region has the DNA TGTGCCAGCAGCTTTACATTTGGGGTGATACCTAACTATGGCTACACCTTC. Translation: CASSFTFGVIPNYGYTF.

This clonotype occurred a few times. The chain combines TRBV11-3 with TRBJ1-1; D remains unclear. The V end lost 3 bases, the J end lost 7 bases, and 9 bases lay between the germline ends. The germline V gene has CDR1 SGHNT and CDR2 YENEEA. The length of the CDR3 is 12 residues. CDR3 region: CASSLSRFEAFF. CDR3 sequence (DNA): TGTGCCAGCAGCTTGAGCCGCTTTGAAGCTTTCTTT.

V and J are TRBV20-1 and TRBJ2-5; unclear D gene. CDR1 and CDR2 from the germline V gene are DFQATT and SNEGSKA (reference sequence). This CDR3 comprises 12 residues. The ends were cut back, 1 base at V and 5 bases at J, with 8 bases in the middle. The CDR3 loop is CSARGSRETQYF. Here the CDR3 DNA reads TGCAGTGCTAGAGGGTCACGTGAGACCCAGTACTTC.

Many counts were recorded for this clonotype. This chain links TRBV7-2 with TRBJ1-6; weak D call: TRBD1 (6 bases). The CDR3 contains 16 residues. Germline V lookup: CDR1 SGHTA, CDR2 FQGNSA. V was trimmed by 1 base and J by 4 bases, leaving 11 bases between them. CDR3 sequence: CASSLDGQSYNSPLHF. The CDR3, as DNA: TGTGCCAGCAGCTTAGACGGACAGTCGTATAATTCACCCCTCCACTTT.

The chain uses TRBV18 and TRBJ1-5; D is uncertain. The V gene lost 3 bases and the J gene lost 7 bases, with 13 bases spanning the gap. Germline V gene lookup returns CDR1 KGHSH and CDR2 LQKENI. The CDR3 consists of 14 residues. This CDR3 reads CASSPGLNGQPQHF. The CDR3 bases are TGTGCCAGCTCACCCGGGTTAAACGGGCAGCCCCAGCATTTT.

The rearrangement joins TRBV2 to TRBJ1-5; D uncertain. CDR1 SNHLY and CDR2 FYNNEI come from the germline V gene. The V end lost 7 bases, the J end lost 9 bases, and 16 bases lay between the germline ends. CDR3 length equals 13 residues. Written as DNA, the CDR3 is TGTGCCAGCAAAATCGGGGAACAGATGCCCCAGCATTTT. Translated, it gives CASKIGEQMPQHF.

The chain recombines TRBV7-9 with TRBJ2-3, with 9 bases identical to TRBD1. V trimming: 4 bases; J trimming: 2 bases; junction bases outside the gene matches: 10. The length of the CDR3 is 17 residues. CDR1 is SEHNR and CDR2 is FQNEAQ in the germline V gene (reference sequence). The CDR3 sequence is CASSYDWTGVFTDTQYF. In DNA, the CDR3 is TGTGCCAGCAGCTACGACTGGACAGGGGTCTTCACAGATACGCAGTATTTT.

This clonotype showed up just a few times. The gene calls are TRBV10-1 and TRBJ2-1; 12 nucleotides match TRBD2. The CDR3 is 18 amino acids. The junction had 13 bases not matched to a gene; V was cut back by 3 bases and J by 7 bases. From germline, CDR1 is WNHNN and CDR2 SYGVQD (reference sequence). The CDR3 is CASSETPPLAGGGNEQFF. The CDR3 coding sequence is TGCGCCAGCAGTGAAACCCCCCCACTAGCGGGAGGAGGAAATGAGCAGTTCTTC.

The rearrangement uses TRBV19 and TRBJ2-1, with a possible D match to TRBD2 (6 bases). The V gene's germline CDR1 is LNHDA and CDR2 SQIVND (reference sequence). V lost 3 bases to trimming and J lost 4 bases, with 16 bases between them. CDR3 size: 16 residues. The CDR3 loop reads CASSIRISGTYNEQFF. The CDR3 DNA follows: TGTGCCAGTAGTATTAGGATTAGCGGAACATACAATGAGCAGTTCTTC.

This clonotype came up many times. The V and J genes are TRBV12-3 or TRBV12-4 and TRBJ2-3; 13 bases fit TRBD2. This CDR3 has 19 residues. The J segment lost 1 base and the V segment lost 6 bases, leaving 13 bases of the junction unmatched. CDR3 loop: CASSPTLTSGRTRTDTQYF. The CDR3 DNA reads TGTGCCAGCAGCCCAACTTTGACTAGCGGGAGGACTCGCACAGATACGCAGTATTTT.

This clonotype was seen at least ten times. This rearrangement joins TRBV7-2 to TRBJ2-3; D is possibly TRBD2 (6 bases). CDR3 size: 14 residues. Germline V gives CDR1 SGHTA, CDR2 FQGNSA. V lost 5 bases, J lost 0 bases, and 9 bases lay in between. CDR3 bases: TGTGCCAGCAGCCGAAGCGGGAGCACAGATACGCAGTATTTT. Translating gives CASSRSGSTDTQYF. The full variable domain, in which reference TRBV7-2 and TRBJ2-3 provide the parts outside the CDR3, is GAGVSQSPSNKVTEKGKDVELRCDPISGHTALYWYRQSLGQGLEFLIYFQGNSAPDKSGLPSDRFSAERTGGSVSTLTIQRTQQEDSAVYLCASSRSGSTDTQYFGPGTRLTVL.

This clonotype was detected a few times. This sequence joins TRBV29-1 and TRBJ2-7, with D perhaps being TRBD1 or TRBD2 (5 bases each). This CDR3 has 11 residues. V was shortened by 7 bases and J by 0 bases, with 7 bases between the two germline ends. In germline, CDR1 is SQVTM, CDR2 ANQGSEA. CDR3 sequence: CSGGTSYEQYF. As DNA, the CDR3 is TGCAGCGGAGGGACCTCCTACGAGCAGTACTTC.

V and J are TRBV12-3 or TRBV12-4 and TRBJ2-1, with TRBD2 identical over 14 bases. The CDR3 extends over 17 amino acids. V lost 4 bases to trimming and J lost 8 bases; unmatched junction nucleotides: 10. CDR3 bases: TGTGCCAGCAGTTCCGCCGGGACTAGCGGGAGCTTCGATGAGCAGTTCTTC. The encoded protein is CASSSAGTSGSFDEQFF.

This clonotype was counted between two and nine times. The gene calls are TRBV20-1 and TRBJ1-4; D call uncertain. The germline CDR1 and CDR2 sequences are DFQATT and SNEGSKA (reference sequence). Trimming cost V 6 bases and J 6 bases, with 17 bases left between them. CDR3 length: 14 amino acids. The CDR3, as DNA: TGCAGTGCCCCGCCGGAAAATCTCGATGAAAAACTGTTTTTT. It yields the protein CSAPPENLDEKLFF.

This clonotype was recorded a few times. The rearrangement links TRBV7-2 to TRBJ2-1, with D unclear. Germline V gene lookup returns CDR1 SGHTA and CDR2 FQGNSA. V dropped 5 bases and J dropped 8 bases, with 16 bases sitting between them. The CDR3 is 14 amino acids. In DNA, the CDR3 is TGTGCCAGCAGCCCCGGACCCGCCCGGGATGAGCAGTTCTTC. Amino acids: CASSPGPARDEQFF.

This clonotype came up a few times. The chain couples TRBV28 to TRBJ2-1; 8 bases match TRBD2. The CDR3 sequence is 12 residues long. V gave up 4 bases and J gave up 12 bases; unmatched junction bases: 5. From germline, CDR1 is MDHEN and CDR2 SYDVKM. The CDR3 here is CASSSLAGLQFF. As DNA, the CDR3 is TGTGCCAGCAGTTCTTTAGCGGGATTGCAGTTCTTC.

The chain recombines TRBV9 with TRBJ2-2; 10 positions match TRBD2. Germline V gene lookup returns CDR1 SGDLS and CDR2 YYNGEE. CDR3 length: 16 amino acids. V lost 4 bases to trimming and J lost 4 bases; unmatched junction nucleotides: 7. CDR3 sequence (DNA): TGTGCCAGCAGCTTTCCGGGACTAGCGACCACCGGGGAGCTGTTTTTT. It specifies CASSFPGLATTGELFF.

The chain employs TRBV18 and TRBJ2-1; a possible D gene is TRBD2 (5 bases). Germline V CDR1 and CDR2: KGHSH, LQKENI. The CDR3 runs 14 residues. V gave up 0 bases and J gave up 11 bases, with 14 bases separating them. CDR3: CASSPPLAKRQQFF. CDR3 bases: TGTGCCAGCTCACCACCCCTAGCAAAAAGGCAGCAGTTCTTC. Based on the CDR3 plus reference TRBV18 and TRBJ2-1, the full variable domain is NAGVMQNPRHLVRRRGQEARLRCSPMKGHSHVYWYRQLPEEGLKFMVYLQKENIIDESGMPKERFSAEFPKEGPSILRIQQVVRGDSAAYFCASSPPLAKRQQFFGPGTRLTVL.

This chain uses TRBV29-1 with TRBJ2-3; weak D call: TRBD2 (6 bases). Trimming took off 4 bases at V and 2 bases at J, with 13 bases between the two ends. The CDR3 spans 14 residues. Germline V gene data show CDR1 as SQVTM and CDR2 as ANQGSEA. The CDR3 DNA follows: TGCAGCGTTGCTCTCGGGAGTCCCACAGATACGCAGTATTTT. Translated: CSVALGSPTDTQYF.

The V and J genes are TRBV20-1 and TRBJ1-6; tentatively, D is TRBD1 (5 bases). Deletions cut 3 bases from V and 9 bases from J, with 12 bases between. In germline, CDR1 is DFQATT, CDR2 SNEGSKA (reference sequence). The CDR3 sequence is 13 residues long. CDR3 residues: CSASSEGTSPLHF. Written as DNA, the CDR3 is TGCAGTGCTAGTTCTGAGGGGACTTCACCCCTCCACTTT.

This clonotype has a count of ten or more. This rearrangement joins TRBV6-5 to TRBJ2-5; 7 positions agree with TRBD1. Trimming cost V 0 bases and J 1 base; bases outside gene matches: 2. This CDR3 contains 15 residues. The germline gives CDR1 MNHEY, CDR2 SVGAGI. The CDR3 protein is CASSYSRDSQETQYF. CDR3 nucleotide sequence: TGTGCCAGCAGTTACTCGAGGGACAGCCAAGAGACCCAGTACTTC.

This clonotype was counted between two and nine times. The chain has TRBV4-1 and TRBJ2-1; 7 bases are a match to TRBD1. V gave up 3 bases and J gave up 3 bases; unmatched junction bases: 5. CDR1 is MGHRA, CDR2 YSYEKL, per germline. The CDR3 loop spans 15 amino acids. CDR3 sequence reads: CASSHRQGNYNEQFF. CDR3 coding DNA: TGCGCCAGCAGCCATAGACAGGGTAACTACAATGAGCAGTTCTTC.

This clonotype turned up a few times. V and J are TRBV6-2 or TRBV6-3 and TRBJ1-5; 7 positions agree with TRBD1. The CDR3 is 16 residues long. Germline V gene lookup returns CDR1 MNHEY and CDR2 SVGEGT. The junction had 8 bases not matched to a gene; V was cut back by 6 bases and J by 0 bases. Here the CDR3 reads CASSHSGTVSNQPQHF. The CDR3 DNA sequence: TGTGCCAGCAGCCACTCCGGGACAGTTAGCAATCAGCCCCAGCATTTT.

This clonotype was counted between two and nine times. This CDR3 reads CASSDKDRLANVLTF. Written as DNA, the CDR3 is TGTGCCAGCAGCGATAAGGACAGGTTGGCCAACGTCCTGACTTTC. This chain uses TRBV6-6 with TRBJ2-6; 7 bases map to TRBD1. Germline assignment: CDR1 MNHNY and CDR2 SVGAGI (reference sequence). The CDR3 has 15 residues. J was trimmed by 6 bases and V by 6 bases; bases with no gene match: 8.

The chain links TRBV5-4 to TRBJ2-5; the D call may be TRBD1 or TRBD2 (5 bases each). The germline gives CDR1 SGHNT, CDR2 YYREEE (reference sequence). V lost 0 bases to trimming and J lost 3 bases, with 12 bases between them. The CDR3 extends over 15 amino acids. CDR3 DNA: TGTGCCAGCAGCTTGGTACCGGGACGGAAAGAGACCCAGTACTTC. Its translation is CASSLVPGRKETQYF.

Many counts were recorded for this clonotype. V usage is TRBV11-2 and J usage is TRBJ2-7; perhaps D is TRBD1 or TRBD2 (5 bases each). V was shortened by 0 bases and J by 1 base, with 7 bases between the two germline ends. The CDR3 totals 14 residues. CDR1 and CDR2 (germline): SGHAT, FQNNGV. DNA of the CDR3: TGTGCCAGCAGCTTAGAGTGGGGGTCCTACGAGCAGTACGTC. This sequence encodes CASSLEWGSYEQYV.

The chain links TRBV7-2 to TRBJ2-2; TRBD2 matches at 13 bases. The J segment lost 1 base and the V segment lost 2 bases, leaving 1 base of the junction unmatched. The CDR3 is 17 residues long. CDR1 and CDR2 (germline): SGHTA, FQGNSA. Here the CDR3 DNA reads TGTGCCAGCAGCTTACGACTAGCGGGAGGGAACACCGGGGAGCTGTTTTTT. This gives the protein CASSLRLAGGNTGELFF.

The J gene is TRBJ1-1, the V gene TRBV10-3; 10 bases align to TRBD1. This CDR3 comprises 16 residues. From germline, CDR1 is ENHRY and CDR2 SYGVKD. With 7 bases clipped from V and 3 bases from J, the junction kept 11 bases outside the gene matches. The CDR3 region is CAITTGTGDMDTEAFF. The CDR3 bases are TGTGCCATCACCACCGGGACAGGGGACATGGACACTGAAGCTTTCTTT.

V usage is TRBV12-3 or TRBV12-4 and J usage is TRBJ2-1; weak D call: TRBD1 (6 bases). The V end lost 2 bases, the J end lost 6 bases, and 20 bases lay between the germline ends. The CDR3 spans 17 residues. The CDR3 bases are TGTGCCAGCAGTTTAAAACCCGGGACATTAATTCCCAATGAGCAGTTCTTC. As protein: CASSLKPGTLIPNEQFF.